A single sample gave rise to the 8 T cell receptor beta chains below, sequenced in a study of T cell responses to AZD1222 COVID-19 vaccine. The table came from immunoSEQ multiplex PCR; TCRdb's copy has only in-frame clones and leaves some out. Among about 200,000 clones, around 94% were seen once, and the ten largest hold 3.6%. The sequenced sample was peripheral blood, obtained 28 days after the second dose of the MenACWY control vaccine. The receptors here all came from an adult who received the MenACWY meningococcal vaccine as a control.

This chain joins TRBV19 and TRBJ2-1; a possible D gene is TRBD2 (6 bases). V gave up 4 bases and J gave up 7 bases, with 11 bases separating them. This CDR3 is built from 13 residues. Germline-derived CDR1 and CDR2 are LNHDA and SQIVND (reference sequence). The CDR3 is CASSTQTSNEQFF. In nucleotides, the CDR3 is TGTGCCAGTAGTACCCAGACTAGTAATGAGCAGTTCTTC.

The rearrangement uses TRBV6-5 and TRBJ2-1; D ambiguous. V was cut by 7 bases and J by 16 bases, with 20 bases left in between. The CDR3 runs to 12 residues. Germline V lookup: CDR1 MNHEY, CDR2 SVGAGI. The DNA of the CDR3 is TGTGCCAGCACCTCCTTACTATCGGTGGGATTCTTC. Amino acid sequence: CASTSLLSVGFF.

This clone is a singleton in its sample. This rearrangement joins TRBV27 to TRBJ2-2; 7 nucleotides match TRBD1. CDR1 is MNHEY and CDR2 is SMNVEV in the germline V gene (reference sequence). V trimming: 5 bases; J trimming: 3 bases; junction bases outside the gene matches: 6. The CDR3 has 15 amino acids. The CDR3 nucleotides are TGTGCCAGCAGTCCACGGGACAGAGACACCGGGGAGCTGTTTTTT. Amino acid sequence: CASSPRDRDTGELFF.

Here the CDR3 reads CSVRRGETQYF. DNA for the CDR3: TGCAGTGTCCGGAGAGGAGAGACCCAGTACTTC. The chain has TRBV20-1 and TRBJ2-5; D unclear. V was cut by 7 bases and J by 4 bases, with 10 bases left in between. The CDR3 has 11 residues. Germline CDR1 reads DFQATT; CDR2 reads SNEGSKA (reference sequence).

The V call is TRBV14, the J call TRBJ1-1; TRBD1 might be the D (6 bases). Trimming removed 6 bases at V and 0 bases at J, with 17 bases between. The CDR3 length is 16 residues. The germline CDR1 and CDR2 sequences are SGHDN and FVKESK. The chain's CDR3 is CASSKGHLLMNTEAFF. The CDR3 nucleotides read TGTGCCAGCAGTAAGGGACATCTACTCATGAACACTGAAGCTTTCTTT.

This clone appeared a single time. V gene TRBV21-1 combines with J gene TRBJ1-2; the table's D gene call, TRBD1, was not cross checked with the DNA. TRBV21-1 is a listed pseudogene. The CDR3 extends over 14 amino acids. The CDR3 DNA reads as TGTGCCAGCAGCAAAAATGGGGGCGGGTATGGCTACACCTTC. It encodes CASSKNGGGYGYTF.

The chain employs TRBV19 and TRBJ2-3; D is unclear. This CDR3 is 15 amino acids long. Germline values: CDR1 LNHDA, CDR2 SQIVND (reference sequence). Trimming removed 4 bases at V and 0 bases at J, with 11 bases between. Here the CDR3 DNA reads TGTGCCAGTAGTAAAAGTGGGTCTAGCACAGATACGCAGTATTTT. It encodes CASSKSGSSTDTQYF.

CDR3 sequence (DNA): TGTGCCAGCAGCTTACAGGGGGGGAACACCGGGGAGCTGTTTTTT. Encoded protein: CASSLQGGNTGELFF. The chain links TRBV7-6 to TRBJ2-2; tentatively, D is TRBD1 (7 bases). Germline V gene lookup returns CDR1 SGHVS and CDR2 FNYEAQ. This CDR3 has 15 residues. V was trimmed by 2 bases and J by 1 base, leaving 8 bases between them.